One and the same sample provided the 16 T cell receptor beta chains below, sequenced in a study of human T cells and chemical hapten exposure. TCRdb ran MiXCR on the RACE reads and lists one entry per CDR3 protein. Of roughly 380,000 distinct CDR3 sequences in the sample, roughly 5.3% were seen once. Time point: pre-sensitization, week 0. Treatment meaning: therapeutic diphenylcyclopropenone sensitization with weekly scalp DPC. The input for sequencing was whole blood, taken in connection with sensitization to the hapten diphenylcyclopropenone (DPC). The source is a woman aged 50 to 60 with alopecia areata. Some clones in this sample may be carry-over from other donors' samples.

This clonotype was counted many times. The V call is TRBV3-1, the J call TRBJ2-7; possibly TRBD2 for D (6 bases). Trimming removed 4 bases from V and 4 bases from J, with 14 bases in between. This CDR3 region has 14 residues. The germline V gene encodes CDR1 LGHDT and CDR2 YNNKEL (reference sequence). CDR3 DNA sequence: TGTGCCAGCAGCCTGGGACTCGACGGTTACGAGCAGTACTTC. It is translated as CASSLGLDGYEQYF.

This clonotype has ten or more counts. The V call is TRBV2, the J call TRBJ2-3; perhaps TRBD1 as D (6 bases). Germline V lookup: CDR1 SNHLY, CDR2 FYNNEI. V was pared by 6 bases and J by 4 bases, with 17 bases between. There are 15 residues in the CDR3. CDR3 in amino acids: CASSGNKRGSDTQYF. The CDR3 DNA sequence: TGTGCCAGCAGCGGAAACAAGAGGGGGTCAGATACGCAGTATTTT. The whole variable domain, filled in from reference TRBV2 and TRBJ2-3, reads EPEVTQTPSHQVTQMGQEVILRCVPISNHLYFYWYRQILGQKVEFLVSFYNNEISEKSEIFDDQFSVERPDGSNFTLKIRSTKLEDSAMYFCASSGNKRGSDTQYFGPGTRLTVL.

This clonotype has more than one count but fewer than ten. This chain joins TRBV27 and TRBJ1-4; possible D gene TRBD1, 5 bases. Germline V gene data show CDR1 as MNHEY and CDR2 as SMNVEV (reference sequence). CDR3 length equals 15 residues. V was shortened by 0 bases and J by 3 bases, with 8 bases between the two germline ends. DNA of the CDR3: TGTGCCAGCAGTTTATCAGGGGCCCCTAATGAAAAACTGTTTTTT. As protein: CASSLSGAPNEKLFF.

This clonotype was found a few times. The V gene is TRBV6-1, the J gene TRBJ2-2, with D possibly matching TRBD2 (6 bases). This CDR3 has 14 amino acids. The germline V gene has CDR1 MNHNS and CDR2 SASEGT. Deletions cut 1 base from V and 5 bases from J, with 8 bases between. CDR3 protein: CASSEEGGTGELFF. DNA for the CDR3: TGTGCCAGCAGTGAAGAAGGAGGGACCGGGGAGCTGTTTTTT.

This clonotype occurred a few times. V and J are TRBV7-6 and TRBJ1-2, with 8 positions matching TRBD1. Per germline, CDR1 SGHVS and CDR2 FNYEAQ. V trimming: 5 bases; J trimming: 4 bases; junction bases outside the gene matches: 6. There are 14 residues in the CDR3. The CDR3 sequence is CASSPGGAGYGYTF. The CDR3 DNA reads TGTGCCAGCAGCCCAGGGGGCGCCGGCTATGGCTACACCTTC.

The chain has TRBV24-1 and TRBJ2-3; tentatively, D is TRBD1 or TRBD2 (5 bases each). The CDR3 covers 14 residues. Trimming stripped 5 bases from V and 2 bases from J, with 10 bases between. The germline CDR1 and CDR2 sequences are KGHDR and SFDVKD. CDR3 sequence: CATSARDVTDTQYF. In DNA form, the CDR3 reads TGTGCCACCAGTGCCAGGGACGTCACAGATACGCAGTATTTT.

This clonotype was found many times. The rearrangement uses TRBV5-1 and TRBJ1-2; the match to TRBD1 covers 7 bases. V gave up 7 bases and J gave up 3 bases; unmatched junction bases: 9. From germline, CDR1 is SGHRS and CDR2 YFSETQ. The CDR3 runs to 14 residues. As DNA, the CDR3 is TGCGCCAGCGGAACAGGGGAAAGTGACTATGGCTACACCTTC. It specifies CASGTGESDYGYTF.

This clonotype came up many times. The J gene is TRBJ2-3, the V gene TRBV4-1; the D is unclear. CDR3 length: 18 residues. Germline V gene data show CDR1 as MGHRA and CDR2 as YSYEKL. The ends were cut back, 1 base at V and 0 bases at J, with 17 bases in the middle. The CDR3 loop is CASSQVEGQRISTDTQYF. In nucleotides, the CDR3 is TGCGCCAGCAGCCAAGTTGAAGGGCAGCGAATTAGCACAGATACGCAGTATTTT.

With regard to this clonotype: Just one base apart from a much larger clone, this may be a read error. The chain joins TRBV6-6 to TRBJ1-4; D gene ambiguous. The V end was cut by 2 bases, the J end by 11 bases, with 15 bases between. This CDR3 has 14 amino acids. Germline V gene sequence: CDR1 MNHNY, CDR2 SVGAGI (reference sequence). The CDR3 sequence is CASSYGIDDDKLFF. CDR3 DNA sequence: TGTGCCAGCAGTTACGGGATCGACGACGATAAACTGTTTTTT.

This clonotype was recorded at least ten times. Here the CDR3 DNA reads TGTGCCAGCTCCCCAGGGACAGGAGGATCACCCCTCCACTTT. It translates to CASSPGTGGSPLHF. This chain uses TRBV21-1 with TRBJ1-6; TRBD1 was called by the table and not checked on the DNA. TRBV21-1 represents a pseudogene. This CDR3 is 14 amino acids long.

This clonotype was observed a few times. V is TRBV9 and J is TRBJ2-3; tentatively, D is TRBD2 (5 bases). CDR3 length: 13 amino acids. Germline lookup yields CDR1 SGDLS and CDR2 YYNGEE. Trimming shortened V by 4 bases and J by 5 bases, and 11 bases separated the two germline ends. As DNA, the CDR3 is TGTGCCAGCAGCCCCCGTAGCGAAGATACGCAGTATTTT. Amino acid sequence: CASSPRSEDTQYF.

The V and J genes are TRBV11-2 and TRBJ2-3; D possibly uses TRBD1 or TRBD2 (5 bases each). V was trimmed by 3 bases and J by 6 bases, leaving 10 bases between them. Germline lookup yields CDR1 SGHAT and CDR2 FQNNGV. The CDR3 spans 13 residues. Here the CDR3 DNA reads TGTGCCAGCAGCTTGGGGGTCAAGGATACGCAGTATTTT. Its translation: CASSLGVKDTQYF.

This rearrangement joins TRBV6-1 to TRBJ1-6; D remains ambiguous. The germline CDR1 and CDR2 sequences are MNHNS and SASEGT. CDR3 length equals 16 residues. V was pared by 4 bases and J by 5 bases, with 15 bases between. CDR3 loop: CASSGPALRDNSPLHF. DNA of the CDR3: TGTGCCAGCAGTGGACCGGCTTTGCGGGATAATTCACCCCTCCACTTT.

The chain uses TRBV20-1 and TRBJ1-2; D possibly corresponds to TRBD1 (6 bases). The germline V gene has CDR1 DFQATT and CDR2 SNEGSKA (reference sequence). The V and J ends lost 5 bases and 4 bases respectively, with 11 bases between them. This CDR3 has 12 residues. The CDR3 DNA follows: TGCAGTGCTTTGGACAGACGCTATGGCTACACCTTC. Its translation: CSALDRRYGYTF.

The chain employs TRBV6-1 and TRBJ1-2, with TRBD1 matching over 10 bases. In germline, CDR1 is MNHNS, CDR2 SASEGT. The ends lost 3 bases at V and 9 bases at J; junction bases unmatched: 7. This CDR3 spans 14 amino acids. DNA of the CDR3: TGTGCCAGCAGTGACAGACAGGGGGCCCTTCGCTACACCTTC. Translating gives CASSDRQGALRYTF.

This clonotype was detected many times. J is TRBJ1-2 and V is TRBV12-3 or TRBV12-4; 10 positions agree with TRBD1. CDR3 length equals 15 residues. Trimming removed 3 bases from V and 8 bases from J; junction bases left unmatched: 9. The CDR3 DNA reads as TGTGCCAGCAGTTTTGCGGGACAGGGGAGTGAGGGCTACACCTTC. Translating it yields CASSFAGQGSEGYTF.